The 13 T cell receptor beta chains listed next were all sequenced from one sample in a study of esophageal squamous cell carcinoma under preoperative chemotherapy. TCRdb recomputed calls from the PCR reads with MiXCR, one row per CDR3 protein. Of fewer than 40,000 distinct CDR3 sequences listed, roughly 52% are singletons. Time point denoted: before preoperative PTX-NDP chemotherapy. The sample was acquired from a patient given preoperative chemotherapy. These receptors all come from a human donor with esophageal squamous cell carcinoma. The donor label of this sample is uncertain.

This clonotype has at least ten counts. The chain links TRBV19 to TRBJ2-5; TRBD1 matches at 7 bases. The CDR3 is 13 amino acids. J was trimmed by 0 bases and V by 9 bases; bases with no gene match: 4. The germline gives CDR1 LNHDA, CDR2 SQIVND (reference sequence). This chain's CDR3 is CASSGQNQETQYF. The CDR3 bases are TGTGCCAGCTCGGGACAGAACCAAGAGACCCAGTACTTC.

This clonotype came up a few times. The chain combines TRBV6-5 with TRBJ2-6; D remains unclear. The CDR3 has 17 amino acids. Germline V gene data show CDR1 as MNHEY and CDR2 as SVGAGI. V was pared by 3 bases and J by 0 bases, with 12 bases between. CDR3 in amino acids: CASSYRNFGSGANVLTF. As DNA, the CDR3 is TGTGCCAGCAGTTATAGAAATTTCGGCTCTGGGGCCAACGTCCTGACTTTC.

This clonotype was observed a few times. The chain has TRBV6-1 and TRBJ1-5; possible D gene TRBD1, 6 bases. Trimming shortened V by 6 bases and J by 5 bases, and 14 bases separated the two germline ends. CDR1 and CDR2 from the germline V gene are MNHNS and SASEGT. The CDR3 contains 14 residues. The CDR3 spells CASSQGQLYQPQHF. The CDR3 DNA sequence: TGTGCCAGCAGCCAGGGGCAGCTTTATCAGCCCCAGCATTTT.

Only one count was recorded for this clonotype. This chain connects TRBV11-1 to TRBJ2-6, with D possibly being TRBD1 (6 bases). Germline CDR1 SGHAT, CDR2 FQDESV (reference sequence). This CDR3 comprises 18 residues. V was pared by 5 bases and J by 0 bases, with 17 bases between. The DNA of the CDR3 is TGTGCCAGCAGCCCCGGGACACCATATTACTCTGGGGCCAACGTCCTGACTTTC. Residues: CASSPGTPYYSGANVLTF.

On this clonotype itself: An end of the junction does not agree with germline; a read error may underlie this. For the CDR3, the DNA is TGTGGCAGCAGCTCGGGGCCCAGAGCCAAAGACACGCAGTACTTC. Translating gives CGSSSGPRAKDTQYF. The chain combines TRBV7-6 with TRBJ2-4, with D perhaps assigned TRBD1 or TRBD2 (5 bases each). The CDR3 has 15 amino acids. The germline CDR1 and CDR2 sequences are SGHVS and FNYEAQ.

The V and J genes are TRBV12-2 and TRBJ2-2; the table's TRBD1 call for D was not verified on the DNA. TRBV12-2 is a pseudogene. The CDR3 consists of 15 residues. The CDR3: CARGSQAVNTDTLYF. The CDR3 DNA follows: TGTGCCCGGGGCTCCCAGGCTGTGAACACCGATACGCTGTATTTT.

Concerning this clonotype itself: A much larger clone differs from this one at a single base, so this may be a read error. The V call is TRBV12-3 or TRBV12-4, the J call TRBJ2-1; D ambiguous. The CDR3 length is 13 residues. Trimming pared 5 bases from V and 10 bases from J, leaving 15 bases between. The chain's CDR3 is CASSVALPYEQFF. CDR3 sequence (DNA): TGTGCCAGCAGTGTTGCCCTCCCCTACGAGCAGTTCTTC.

Concerning this clonotype itself: The junction and the germline gene differ at one end; a read error may be behind it. This chain connects TRBV7-6 to TRBJ2-5; D is tentatively TRBD1 or TRBD2 (6 bases each). CDR1 is SGHVS, CDR2 FNYEAQ, per germline. This CDR3 has 15 residues. CDR3 in DNA: TGTGCCGGGGGGTTGGGGGGCCGTGAGCAAGAGACCCAGTACTTT. Its protein product is CAGGLGGREQETQYF.

This sequence joins TRBV7-2 and TRBJ2-3; 11 bases map to TRBD1. V shed 8 bases, J shed 12 bases, and the junction held 19 bases outside the gene matches. The CDR3 consists of 16 residues. The germline V gene encodes CDR1 SGHTA and CDR2 FQGNSA. The CDR3 sequence is CASGGQGGSGPETQYF. As DNA, the CDR3 is TGTGCCAGCGGGGGACAGGGGGGGAGTGGGCCAGAGACCCAGTATTTT.

As concerns this clonotype: One end of the junction does not line up with germline, which may come from a read error. The V and J genes are TRBV7-2 and TRBJ2-3, with D perhaps TRBD1 or TRBD2 (5 bases each). CDR1 and CDR2 from the germline V gene are SGHTA and FQGNSA. The CDR3 contains 15 residues. CDR3: CAGSSEGRSPETQYF. DNA for the CDR3: TGTGCCGGGAGCTCCGAGGGGCGTAGCCCAGAGACCCAGTACTTT.

This clonotype has a handful of counts. The genes are TRBV7-6 and TRBJ2-3; 9 nucleotides align to TRBD2. Unmatched junction bases numbered 9, after V lost 6 bases and J lost 2 bases. The CDR3 sequence is 16 residues long. Germline V gives CDR1 SGHVS, CDR2 FNYEAQ. The CDR3 DNA sequence: TGTGCCAGCAGTTCTACTCTAGCGGGACCCACAGATACGCAGTATTTT. This sequence encodes CASSSTLAGPTDTQYF.

Ten or more counts support this clonotype. Here the CDR3 reads CASSPLRLAGSDEQFF. The DNA for the CDR3 is TGTGCCAGCAGTCCGCTTCGACTAGCGGGAAGCGATGAGCAGTTCTTC. The V call is TRBV12-3 or TRBV12-4, the J call TRBJ2-1, with 11 bases fitting TRBD2. V trimming: 5 bases; J trimming: 8 bases; junction bases outside the gene matches: 11. The CDR3 runs 16 residues.

By share, this clonotype counts as medium-sized (0.01 to 0.1%). V is TRBV7-2 and J is TRBJ2-1; TRBD2 matches at 9 bases. The CDR3 spans 16 residues. The V and J ends lost 5 bases and 1 base, in that order; junction bases with no gene match: 6. The germline V gene has CDR1 SGHTA and CDR2 FQGNSA. The CDR3 sequence: CASSRSGRRSYNEQFF. DNA for the CDR3: TGTGCCAGCAGCCGTAGCGGGAGAAGGTCCTACAATGAGCAGTTCTTC.